This passage covers 15 T cell receptor beta chains from one sample sequenced in a study of cytomegalovirus exposure and HLA in healthy donors. Both 60 Vbeta primers and 13 Jbeta primers went into the PCR. Clones were read by immunoSEQ multiplex PCR, and TCRdb kept only the in-frame ones, dropping some. The sample lists 75,000 to 80,000 clones; around 80% were seen once. The specimen sequenced was PBMCs. Receptor source: a male donor in good health and CMV-seronegative.

The chain is built from TRBV30 and TRBJ1-2, with 8 bases that match TRBD1. J lost 4 bases, V lost 4 bases, and 8 bases had no gene match. Looked up from germline, CDR1 is GTSNPN and CDR2 is SVGIG (reference sequence). The CDR3 contains 14 residues. In DNA, the CDR3 is TGTGCCTGGACGAGCAGGGGGCGCGTCTATGGCTACACCTTC. Encoded protein: CAWTSRGRVYGYTF.

This clone was counted a single time. The chain combines TRBV5-1 with TRBJ2-5; tentatively, D is TRBD2 (7 bases). The J call may be wrong; the DNA end is better matched by TRBJ2-7. The CDR3 runs to 15 residues. Germline V gene data show CDR1 as SGHRS and CDR2 as YFSETQ. CDR3 in DNA: TGCGCCAGCAGCCCAGCGGGACACATATCCTACGAGCAGTACTTC. Translation: CASSPAGHISYEQYF.

This chain connects TRBV7-6 to TRBJ2-1; TRBD1 matches 8 bases. The CDR3 extends over 13 amino acids. Germline loops: CDR1 SGHVS, CDR2 FNYEAQ. The V segment lost 5 bases and the J segment 8 bases; nucleotides outside the gene matches: 5. CDR3 in amino acids: CASSSRGLDEQFF. CDR3 in DNA: TGTGCCAGCAGCAGCAGGGGGCTGGATGAGCAGTTCTTC.

The chain recombines TRBV5-6 with TRBJ1-1, with D possibly being TRBD1 (6 bases). The V and J ends lost 6 bases and 1 base respectively, with 10 bases between them. Germline-derived CDR1 and CDR2 are SGHDT and YYEEEE. This CDR3 has 13 residues. CDR3 sequence (DNA): TGTGCCAGCACCCGAGGGGGGAACACTGAAGCTTTCTTT. It yields the protein CASTRGGNTEAFF.

J is TRBJ2-3 and V is TRBV7-9; tentative D call: TRBD1 (6 bases). Per the germline V gene, CDR1 is SEHNR and CDR2 is FQNEAQ (reference sequence). The V end lost 4 bases, the J end lost 4 bases, and 12 bases lay between the germline ends. The CDR3 runs to 14 residues. As DNA, the CDR3 is TGTGCCAGCAGCTCAACAGGGCTCGCAGATACGCAGTATTTT. Its protein is CASSSTGLADTQYF.

The rearrangement uses TRBV5-6 and TRBJ2-3; D may be TRBD2 (6 bases). Deletions cut 4 bases from V and 4 bases from J, with 10 bases between. The CDR3 has 13 residues. Germline lookup yields CDR1 SGHDT and CDR2 YYEEEE. The CDR3 spells CASSLTGADTQYF. CDR3 bases: TGTGCCAGCAGCCTTACGGGGGCAGATACGCAGTATTTT. The complete variable domain, with remaining parts taken from reference TRBV5-6 and TRBJ2-3, reads DAGVTQSPTHLIKTRGQQVTLRCSPKSGHDTVSWYQQALGQGPQFIFQYYEEEERQRGNFPDRFSGHQFPNYSSELNVNALLLGDSALYLCASSLTGADTQYFGPGTRLTVL.

This chain links TRBV6-5 with TRBJ1-5, with D possibly being TRBD1 (5 bases). Trimming took 6 bases from V and 11 from J, leaving 23 bases between them. This CDR3 has 15 amino acids. The germline CDR1 and CDR2 sequences are MNHEY and SVGAGI. The CDR3 loop reads CASSHQFGGEVTQHF. CDR3 coding DNA: TGTGCCAGCAGCCACCAATTCGGGGGGGAGGTAACCCAGCATTTT.

This clone turned up a few times. This chain joins TRBV2 and TRBJ2-3; TRBD2 is a possible D gene (6 bases). Per the germline V gene, CDR1 is SNHLY and CDR2 is FYNNEI. The CDR3 is made up of 15 amino acids. V lost 3 bases and J lost 6, with 16 bases in between. CDR3 coding DNA: TGTGCCAGCAGTGACCGTCTCGGGGGAGAGGATACGCAGTATTTT. Encoded protein: CASSDRLGGEDTQYF.

This chain joins TRBV11-2 and TRBJ2-7, with TRBD2 matching 10 bases. V gave up 1 base and J gave up 1 base; unmatched junction bases: 1. This CDR3 has 15 amino acids. Per germline, CDR1 SGHAT and CDR2 FQNNGV. The CDR3 DNA reads TGTGCCAGCAGCTTAGTACTAGCGGGGTCCTACGAGCAGTACTTC. Residues: CASSLVLAGSYEQYF. The full variable domain, its missing parts supplied by reference TRBV11-2 and TRBJ2-7, is EAGVAQSPRYKIIEKRQSVAFWCNPISGHATLYWYQQILGQGPKLLIQFQNNGVVDDSQLPKDRFSAERLKGVDSTLKIQPAKLEDSAVYLCASSLVLAGSYEQYFGPGTRLTVT.

This clone was seen just once. The chain is built from TRBV27 and TRBJ2-3, with D perhaps TRBD1 (5 bases). This CDR3 has 14 residues. CDR1 MNHEY and CDR2 SMNVEV come from the germline V gene (reference sequence). Trimming took off 2 bases at V and 2 bases at J, with 8 bases between the two ends. DNA of the CDR3: TGTGCCAGCAGTTTAACAGGATACACAGATACGCAGTATTTT. Translated, it gives CASSLTGYTDTQYF.

This clone came up a few times. The chain combines TRBV7-9 with TRBJ1-4, with 7 bases matching TRBD1. The CDR3 contains 16 residues. The J segment lost 4 bases and the V segment lost 5 bases, leaving 10 bases of the junction unmatched. Germline V gene sequence: CDR1 SEHNR, CDR2 FQNEAQ (reference sequence). CDR3 amino acids: CASSPWTGPNNEKLFF. The CDR3 bases are TGTGCCAGCAGCCCCTGGACAGGTCCAAATAATGAAAAACTGTTTTTT.

The rearrangement uses TRBV19 and TRBJ2-5; TRBD1 matches at 8 bases. The CDR3 length is 16 residues. Germline values: CDR1 LNHDA, CDR2 SQIVND (reference sequence). Trimming at V came to 6 bases and at J to 5 bases, leaving 14 bases not matched to a gene. CDR3 sequence: CASRNSQGGRGETQYF. CDR3 DNA: TGTGCCAGTAGGAACTCACAGGGGGGTAGAGGGGAGACCCAGTACTTC.

V is TRBV5-1 and J is TRBJ2-5; 14 bases fit TRBD2. Germline lookup yields CDR1 SGHRS and CDR2 YFSETQ. CDR3 length: 16 residues. The V gene end was trimmed by 3 bases and the J gene end by 2 bases; junction bases not matched to a gene: 3. This chain's CDR3 is CASSSRTSGGQETQYF. The CDR3 coding sequence is TGCGCCAGCAGCTCTCGGACTAGCGGGGGGCAAGAGACCCAGTACTTC.

The chain carries TRBV15 and TRBJ1-5; D possibly corresponds to TRBD1 (6 bases). There are 16 residues in the CDR3. The germline gives CDR1 LNHNV, CDR2 YYDKDF (reference sequence). V gave up 3 bases and J gave up 3 bases, with 15 bases separating them. The CDR3 spells CATSSDLGQNNQPQHF. CDR3 nucleotide sequence: TGTGCCACCAGCAGCGACCTAGGACAGAACAATCAGCCCCAGCATTTT.

The rearrangement uses TRBV19 and TRBJ2-7; D may be TRBD2 (5 bases). The germline V gene encodes CDR1 LNHDA and CDR2 SQIVND (reference sequence). The CDR3 is 13 amino acids. Trimming took 4 bases from V and 6 from J, leaving 13 bases between them. CDR3 nucleotides: TGTGCCAGTAGTACCCGGGATCTCCTCGAGCAGTACTTC. It is translated as CASSTRDLLEQYF.